This T cell receptor (beta chain) was observed in a study of T cells after yellow fever vaccination (dated 2019 in TCRdb). The study in broad terms: The SMART-Seq v4 Ultra Low Input RNA kit was used to prepare libraries from fractions with low cell numbers. Blood samples were taken at several timepoints before and after primary and secondary immunization, and bulk PBMC replicates and cell subsets were isolated. Two healthy male donors made up the cohort, one aged 18 to 30 years and the other aged 30 to 40 years. Bulk TCR alpha and beta repertoires were sequenced longitudinally to track T-cell clones before and after primary and booster YFV17D yellow fever vaccination. The paper's findings and limits, for the study overall: Because abundant contaminating clonotypes from the bulk population could be contained in FACS-sorted repertoires, computational filtering was required. Because the study included only a couple of donors, the extent to which the findings can be generalized is limited. A small fraction of clonotypes appeared in both the CD4 and CD8 compartments, likely as a result of convergent recombination. Compared with the primary T-cell response, the secondary T-cell response was faster but weaker, reaching its peak on day 5 rather than on day 15. Most clones expanded after primary vaccination were re-detected after the booster (96% of CD4 and more than 70% of CD8), suggesting broad memory maintenance.

This clonotype was seen only a few times. The antigen it binds to is not known. It has no much larger one-base neighbor in the sample; base qualities were not kept. TCR cDNA was synthesized by 5'RACE template switching, which introduced a universal primer site and unique molecular identifiers. cDNA synthesis was primed from both the TCR alpha and TCR beta constant segments. Library amplification involved two PCR steps, and the second step added sample barcodes and sequencing adapters. Libraries were sequenced on Illumina HiSeq 2500 (2x100 bp) or NovaSeq (2x150 bp). In the source study's methods: Demultiplexing of reads and collapsing into UMI consensus sequences were performed with MIGEC, and V(D)J alignment was carried out with MiXCR. Using edgeR on replicate PBMC samples, clonotypes were called vaccine-responding if FDR was below 0.01 and the log2 fold change was above 5 up to day 15. CD4 or CD8 identity was assigned to each bulk clonotype according to whether the clonotype was present at higher abundance in the sequenced CD4 repertoire or the sequenced CD8 repertoire. TCRdb ran its own pipeline on the public reads, namely fastp trimming at Q25 and MiXCR clone calling, and kept in-frame beta chains. Rows with one shared CDR3 protein collapse into an entry with the most common genes and DNA. V and J calls and clone size were set by TCRdb, not the authors. The sample table shows roughly 520,000 distinct CDR3 sequences, and roughly 22% are seen once. The top ten clones comprise approximately 16% of the sample.

The meaning of the sample's treatment or condition label: live attenuated yellow fever vaccine strain. At each blood-draw timepoint, two biological replicates of bulk PBMCs were collected. A standard Ficoll-Paque protocol was used to isolate PBMCs from peripheral blood. TriZol was used to extract RNA from bulk PBMCs, CD4 and CD8 fractions, and dextramer-positive and dextramer-negative fractions. Measured from the cysteine to the phenylalanine, the CDR3 is 14 residues long. Here the CDR3 DNA is all that survives: 42 bases in frame from base 1. The junction shows trimming of 5 bases on V and 9 bases on J, plus 19 bases between the germline ends. The germline V gene (reference sequence) provides CDR1 SEHNR and CDR2 FQNEAQ.

The V and J genes are TRBV7-9 and TRBJ1-1, with the D gene not confidently named. This clonotype originated in a young man who received the YFV17D yellow fever vaccine. The sequencing here drew on PBMCs, taken roughly 20 days after the first yellow fever vaccination. The DNA sequence follows: TGTGCCAGCAGCCCGGCCATGGATAAGTTTAAAGCTTTCTTT. The encoded protein is CASSPAMDKFKAFF. Where the CDR3 stops, the reference TRBV7-9 and TRBJ1-1 genes take over; the full variable domain is DTGVSQNPRHKITKRGQNVTFRCDPISEHNRLYWYRQTLGQGPEFLTYFQNEAQLEKSRLLSDRFSAERPKGSFSTLEIQRTEQGDSAMYLCASSPAMDKFKAFFGQGTRLTVV.